Shown below are 2 T cell receptor beta chains from a single sample sequenced in a study of T cells expressing NK-cell markers. TCRdb reprocessed the 5' RACE reads, keeping one entry per CDR3 protein, no DNA. This sample contains about 460,000 distinct CDR3 sequences. The sample was blood T cells: a sorted CD56 or NKG2C T cell subset, CD4+ or CD8+ T cells, or bulk PBMC T cells (not recorded which). These TCRs come from a woman between 50 and 59 years old in good health.

The genes are TRBV20-1 and TRBJ2-4; TCRdb's D gene call, TRBD2, goes unchecked for lack of DNA. From germline, CDR1 is DFQATT and CDR2 SNEGSKA (reference sequence). CDR3 size: 18 residues. CDR3: CSAGLADGRTLAKNIQYF.

The chain joins TRBV7-6 to TRBJ2-1. Germline V gives CDR1 SGHVS, CDR2 FNYEAQ. The CDR3 loop spans 14 amino acids. The CDR3 sequence is CASSLGSQYNEQFF.